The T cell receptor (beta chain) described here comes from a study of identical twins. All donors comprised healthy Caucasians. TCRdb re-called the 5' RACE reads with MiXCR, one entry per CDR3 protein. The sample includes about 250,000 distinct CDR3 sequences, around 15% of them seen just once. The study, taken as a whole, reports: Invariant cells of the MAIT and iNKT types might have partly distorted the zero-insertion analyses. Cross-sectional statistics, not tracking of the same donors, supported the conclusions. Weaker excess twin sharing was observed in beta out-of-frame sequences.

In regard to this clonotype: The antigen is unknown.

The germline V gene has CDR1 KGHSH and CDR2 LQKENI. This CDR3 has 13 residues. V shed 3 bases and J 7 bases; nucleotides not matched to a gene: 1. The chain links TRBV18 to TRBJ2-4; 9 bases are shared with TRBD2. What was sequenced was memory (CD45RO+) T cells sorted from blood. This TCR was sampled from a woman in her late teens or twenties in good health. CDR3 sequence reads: CASSPGLANIQYF. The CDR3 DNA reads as TGTGCCAGCTCACCGGGACTAGCTAACATTCAGTACTTC.